Here is one T cell receptor (beta chain) with its context. The antigen remains unidentified. With 2 bases removed from V and 8 bases from J, the gap between germline ends came to 6 bases. The V gene's germline CDR1 is MGHRA and CDR2 YSYEKL. The CDR3 runs to 12 residues. This sample stems from a study of T-cell reconstitution after alpha-beta-depleted transplantation in children. Study findings and constraints: As was reported, about two months after transplant, alpha-beta T cells came from several hundred expanded graft clones. In some patients, recipient T cells and intrathymic progenitors surviving conditioning explained high day-60 diversity.

Unique molecular identifiers tagged the TCRbeta library. TCRdb processed the PCR reads anew with MiXCR; each CDR3 protein has one entry. The profile shows about 900,000 distinct CDR3 sequences, around 30% of them singletons. The chain joins TRBV4-1 to TRBJ2-2; no reliable D call. This receptor was taken from a boy less than two years old who had a stem cell transplant for SCID, so the T cells may come from the graft donor. The sequencing here drew on PBMCs, mostly from graft donor cells, taken 360 days after TCRalphabeta/CD19-depleted stem cell transplant. The CDR3 region is CASSQTKGELFF. CDR3 nucleotide sequence: TGCGCCAGCAGCCAAACTAAAGGGGAGCTGTTTTTT.